Following are 26 T cell receptor beta chains from one sample sequenced in a study of CD8 T cells in ankylosing spondylitis. Their antigens remain unidentified. Findings of the study overall: Ankylosing spondylitis blood seemed to carry a telltale TCR beta motif made of several highly homologous variants.

One entry per CDR3 protein results from TCRdb running MiXCR on the 5' RACE reads. Of under 950,000 distinct CDR3 sequences in the sample, 15% to 20% were seen once. Sequences were obtained from blood, either unsorted or a sorted T cell fraction (not recorded which). The receptors stem from a male donor with ankylosing spondylitis.

CDR3 DNA sequence: TGTGCCAGCAGCTCTCAGGGTAGAAAAGGGGACGAGCAGTACTTC. It yields the protein CASSSQGRKGDEQYF. The V and J genes are TRBV5-5 and TRBJ2-7; D might be TRBD1 (5 bases). Germline loops: CDR1 SGHKS, CDR2 YYEKEE (reference sequence). This CDR3 has 15 residues. Trimming removed 3 bases at V and 5 bases at J, with 18 bases between.

The genes are TRBV13 and TRBJ2-1, with 13 nucleotides matching TRBD2. The junction had 10 bases not matched to a gene; V was cut back by 5 bases and J by 6 bases. Germline lookup yields CDR1 PRHDT and CDR2 FYEKMQ (reference sequence). This CDR3 is 17 amino acids long. The CDR3 is CASSDGTSGIRFNEQFF. The CDR3, as DNA: TGTGCCAGCAGCGACGGGACTAGCGGGATACGATTCAATGAGCAGTTCTTC.

This clonotype has only a few counts. The genes are TRBV11-2 and TRBJ2-5; D may correspond to TRBD1 or TRBD2 (7 bases each). The ends were cut back, 1 base at V and 4 bases at J, with 16 bases in the middle. The V gene's germline CDR1 is SGHAT and CDR2 FQNNGV. There are 16 residues in the CDR3. The CDR3 loop is CASSLVPRGGLETQYF. The CDR3 nucleotides are TGTGCCAGCAGCTTAGTTCCCAGGGGGGGTTTAGAGACCCAGTACTTC.

This rearrangement joins TRBV6-5 to TRBJ2-3, with 8 bases that match TRBD2. Germline values: CDR1 MNHEY, CDR2 SVGAGI. The CDR3 covers 15 residues. Unmatched junction bases numbered 5, after V lost 5 bases and J lost 1 base. CDR3 protein: CASSTTSGRTDTQYF. Here the CDR3 DNA reads TGTGCCAGCAGTACTACTAGCGGACGCACAGATACGCAGTATTTT.

The V call is TRBV20-1, the J call TRBJ1-5; D might be TRBD1 (5 bases). V shed 3 bases and J shed 3 bases, with 6 bases lying between them. The CDR3 covers 12 residues. CDR1 and CDR2 from the germline V gene are DFQATT and SNEGSKA (reference sequence). The CDR3 coding sequence is TGCAGTGCTAGGGACACCAATCAGCCCCAGCATTTT. It codes for CSARDTNQPQHF.

This rearrangement joins TRBV20-1 to TRBJ2-2; D unclear. Looked up from germline, CDR1 is DFQATT and CDR2 is SNEGSKA (reference sequence). Trimming removed 1 base at V and 2 bases at J, with 5 bases between. CDR3 length: 13 amino acids. The CDR3 region has the DNA TGCAGTGCTAGAGGGCCAAACACCGGGGAGCTGTTTTTT. The encoded protein is CSARGPNTGELFF.

The chain has TRBV4-1 and TRBJ2-7, with TRBD2 matching over 10 bases. This CDR3 contains 17 residues. The junction had 8 bases not matched to a gene; V was cut back by 1 base and J by 2 bases. Germline lookup yields CDR1 MGHRA and CDR2 YSYEKL. Here the CDR3 DNA reads TGCGCCAGCAGCCAAGGAGGTAGCGGGGGGCCCACCTACGAGCAGTACTTC. This sequence encodes CASSQGGSGGPTYEQYF.

The chain recombines TRBV6-2 or TRBV6-3 with TRBJ2-1; 9 bases are shared with TRBD1. This CDR3 is 16 amino acids long. Germline V gene lookup returns CDR1 MNHEY and CDR2 SVGEGT. With 2 bases clipped from V and 8 bases from J, the junction kept 10 bases outside the gene matches. This CDR3 is CASSYPPGQGSDEQFF. DNA of the CDR3: TGTGCCAGCAGTTACCCACCGGGACAGGGTAGTGATGAGCAGTTCTTC.

This clonotype was observed at least ten times. The chain employs TRBV4-1 and TRBJ2-7; 9 bases line up with TRBD2. This CDR3 is built from 14 residues. Germline V lookup: CDR1 MGHRA, CDR2 YSYEKL. J gave up 4 bases and V 4 bases, and 5 bases lay outside the gene matches. The CDR3 DNA reads as TGCGCCAGCAGCCTAGCGGGGGCACCGTACGAGCAGTACTTC. The encoded protein is CASSLAGAPYEQYF.

The genes are TRBV5-1 and TRBJ2-1; a weak D match, TRBD1 (5 bases). Trimming removed 0 bases at V and 6 bases at J, with 7 bases between. This CDR3 is built from 13 residues. Germline-derived CDR1 and CDR2 are SGHRS and YFSETQ. The CDR3 DNA reads as TGCGCCAGCAGCTTGGGACAGCTCAATGAGCAGTTCTTC. Protein sequence: CASSLGQLNEQFF.

The genes are TRBV6-2 or TRBV6-3 and TRBJ2-4; 9 positions agree with TRBD2. V lost 5 bases and J lost 7; bases outside the gene matches: 9. Germline V lookup: CDR1 MNHEY, CDR2 SVGEGT. This CDR3 is built from 15 residues. The CDR3 coding sequence is TGTGCCAGCAGTCTCTTAGCGGGAGAGGAGAACATTCAGTACTTC. Translating gives CASSLLAGEENIQYF.

The rearrangement uses TRBV15 and TRBJ2-3, with D possibly matching TRBD1 (6 bases). The CDR3 extends over 16 amino acids. Per germline, CDR1 LNHNV and CDR2 YYDKDF (reference sequence). Deletions cut 5 bases from V and 0 bases from J, with 15 bases between. CDR3 in DNA: TGTGCCACCAGCGTTCCGGGACACCATAGCACAGATACGCAGTATTTT. It yields the protein CATSVPGHHSTDTQYF.

J is TRBJ2-3 and V is TRBV15; D ambiguous. V shed 3 bases and J shed 5 bases, with 18 bases lying between them. The germline V gene has CDR1 LNHNV and CDR2 YYDKDF (reference sequence). The CDR3 consists of 16 residues. As DNA, the CDR3 is TGTGCCACCAGCAGTGGAACGCACCACTTTTTAGATACGCAGTATTTT. It is translated as CATSSGTHHFLDTQYF.

J is TRBJ2-5 and V is TRBV28; 7 nucleotides line up with TRBD2. CDR3 size: 20 residues. The V gene end was trimmed by 6 bases and the J gene end by 1 base; junction bases not matched to a gene: 23. CDR1 and CDR2 (germline): MDHEN, SYDVKM. Written as DNA, the CDR3 is TGTGCCAGCAGCCCCCGTCGGTGGCGGGAGAAGAGTGGGGGCCAAGAGACCCAGTACTTC. Its translation is CASSPRRWREKSGGQETQYF.

The V and J genes are TRBV4-2 and TRBJ2-3; 7 bases map to TRBD2. Germline CDR1 and CDR2: LGHNA and YNFKEQ. The CDR3 contains 16 residues. V shed 5 bases, J shed 0 bases, and the junction held 8 bases outside the gene matches. Written as DNA, the CDR3 is TGTGCCAGCAGCAATCGGGACTACACTAGCACAGATACGCAGTATTTT. As protein: CASSNRDYTSTDTQYF.

This clonotype was seen only a few times. This chain connects TRBV4-1 to TRBJ2-1; no clear D gene. In germline, CDR1 is MGHRA, CDR2 YSYEKL. This CDR3 is 15 amino acids long. V lost 0 bases to trimming and J lost 3 bases, with 9 bases between them. The CDR3 DNA follows: TGCGCCAGCAGCCAAGATGGTGGGTTCTACAATGAGCAGTTCTTC. This sequence encodes CASSQDGGFYNEQFF.

V is TRBV4-1 and J is TRBJ1-2; 8 bases match TRBD1. The CDR3 extends over 16 amino acids. The germline CDR1 and CDR2 sequences are MGHRA and YSYEKL. V shed 0 bases and J 1 base; nucleotides not matched to a gene: 4. The CDR3 is CASSQEKTGGNYGYTF. The CDR3 bases are TGCGCCAGCAGCCAAGAGAAAACAGGGGGTAACTATGGCTACACCTTC.

This clonotype was detected only a few times. V usage is TRBV4-2 and J usage is TRBJ2-1; 10 nucleotides line up with TRBD2. Trimming removed 7 bases from V and 8 bases from J; junction bases left unmatched: 11. The CDR3 length is 15 residues. Germline-derived CDR1 and CDR2 are LGHNA and YNFKEQ. Here the CDR3 reads CASTPSRLAGDEQFF. The CDR3 DNA follows: TGTGCCAGCACCCCAAGTAGGCTAGCGGGAGATGAGCAGTTCTTC.

This clonotype has only a few counts. This chain links TRBV5-1 with TRBJ2-2; possible D gene TRBD1, 6 bases. The germline V gene encodes CDR1 SGHRS and CDR2 YFSETQ. Trimming pared 4 bases from V and 6 bases from J, leaving 13 bases between. The CDR3 is made up of 14 amino acids. The CDR3 reads CASSPGQTAGELFF. Here the CDR3 DNA reads TGCGCCAGCAGCCCAGGACAGACCGCCGGGGAGCTGTTTTTT.

The V gene is TRBV5-5, the J gene TRBJ1-1, with D possibly TRBD1 on 6 matching bases. The CDR3 runs to 16 residues. CDR1 and CDR2 (germline): SGHKS, YYEKEE (reference sequence). The ends were cut back, 1 base at V and 1 base at J, with 14 bases in the middle. The chain's CDR3 is CASSLWGSGANTEAFF. In nucleotides, the CDR3 is TGTGCCAGCAGCTTGTGGGGATCAGGGGCGAACACTGAAGCTTTCTTT. Looking up the rest from reference TRBV5-5 and TRBJ1-1 gives the full variable domain: DAGVTQSPTHLIKTRGQQVTLRCSPISGHKSVSWYQQVLGQGPQFIFQYYEKEERGRGNFPDRFSARQFPNYSSELNVNALLLGDSALYLCASSLWGSGANTEAFFGQGTRLTVV.

The V and J genes are TRBV4-2 and TRBJ2-2; no clear D. V was clipped by 2 bases and J by 1 base, with 8 bases between them. The CDR3 length is 15 residues. The germline gives CDR1 LGHNA, CDR2 YNFKEQ. In DNA form, the CDR3 reads TGTGCCAGCAGCCAACACCCGGGGAACACCGGGGAGCTGTTTTTT. It translates to CASSQHPGNTGELFF.

This clonotype was seen more than once but under ten times. This rearrangement joins TRBV11-2 to TRBJ1-2; tentative D call: TRBD1 (5 bases). V lost 5 bases and J 8 bases, leaving 15 bases between the germline ends. CDR1 and CDR2 (germline): SGHAT, FQNNGV. The CDR3 contains 13 residues. The CDR3 loop is CASSPAPGFGYTF. In nucleotides, the CDR3 is TGTGCCAGCAGCCCAGCCCCAGGGTTCGGCTACACCTTC.

This clonotype turned up a few times. The chain is built from TRBV9 and TRBJ2-1, with D perhaps given as TRBD1 or TRBD2 (5 bases each). CDR3 size: 13 residues. Germline values: CDR1 SGDLS, CDR2 YYNGEE. Between the trimmed V and J ends, which lost 2 bases and 5 bases, there was a span of 8 bases. The CDR3 nucleotides are TGTGCCAGCAGCGTCAGGGAGAACAATGAGCAGTTCTTC. Residues: CASSVRENNEQFF.

This clonotype was detected only a few times. This chain links TRBV9 with TRBJ2-3; D may match TRBD1 or TRBD2 (5 bases each). Germline V gene sequence: CDR1 SGDLS, CDR2 YYNGEE. The CDR3 has 14 residues. The V gene lost 2 bases and the J gene lost 3 bases, with 10 bases spanning the gap. CDR3 nucleotide sequence: TGTGCCAGCAGCGTGACCGGGACGACAGATACGCAGTATTTT. Translating it yields CASSVTGTTDTQYF. The entire variable domain, with the rest obtained from reference TRBV9 and TRBJ2-3, is as follows: DSGVTQTPKHLITATGQRVTLRCSPRSGDLSVYWYQQSLDQGLQFLIQYYNGEERAKGNILERFSAQQFPDLHSELNLSSLELGDSALYFCASSVTGTTDTQYFGPGTRLTVL.

V is TRBV5-1 and J is TRBJ1-2; 7 bases line up with TRBD1. The V gene's germline CDR1 is SGHRS and CDR2 YFSETQ. CDR3 length: 15 residues. V lost 4 bases and J lost 3; bases outside the gene matches: 9. In DNA form, the CDR3 reads TGCGCCAGCAGCCCCTTAGTAACAGGGGACTATGGCTACACCTTC. This sequence encodes CASSPLVTGDYGYTF.

Only a few counts were recorded for this clonotype. The chain couples TRBV5-1 to TRBJ2-4, with no clear D. The V gene's germline CDR1 is SGHRS and CDR2 YFSETQ. The V and J ends lost 4 bases and 0 bases respectively, with 17 bases between them. The CDR3 loop spans 17 amino acids. Here the CDR3 reads CASSQSLSSIAKNIQYF. DNA of the CDR3: TGCGCCAGCAGCCAATCCCTCAGTTCAATAGCCAAAAACATTCAGTACTTC.